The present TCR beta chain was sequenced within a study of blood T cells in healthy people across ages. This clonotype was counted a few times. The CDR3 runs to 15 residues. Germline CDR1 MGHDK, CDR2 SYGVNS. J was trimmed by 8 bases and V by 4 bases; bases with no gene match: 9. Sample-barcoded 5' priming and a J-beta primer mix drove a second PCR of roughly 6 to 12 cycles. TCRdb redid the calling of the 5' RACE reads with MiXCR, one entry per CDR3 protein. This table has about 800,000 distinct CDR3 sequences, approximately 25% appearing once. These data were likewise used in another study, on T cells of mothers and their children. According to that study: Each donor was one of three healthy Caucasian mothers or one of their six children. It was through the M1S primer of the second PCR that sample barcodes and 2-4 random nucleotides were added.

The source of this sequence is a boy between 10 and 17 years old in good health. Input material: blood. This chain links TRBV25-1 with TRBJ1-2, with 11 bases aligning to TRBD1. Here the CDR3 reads CASSGSGTGGKGYTF. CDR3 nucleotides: TGTGCCAGCAGTGGCTCCGGGACAGGGGGGAAAGGCTACACCTTC.